Below are 18 T cell receptor beta chains sequenced from a single sample in a study of beta chain features in type 1 diabetes. Reverse transcribing all isolated RNA meant expressed TCRB transcripts were sequenced. Clones were sequenced by immunoSEQ multiplex PCR, and TCRdb holds only the in-frame ones, with some missing. Of roughly 400,000 clones detected, about 15% appear once; the ten largest clones hold 0.019%. Specimen: naive CD4+ T cells from blood. The receptors were gathered from a woman between 18 and 30 years old in good health.

This sequence joins TRBV28 and TRBJ2-3; D call uncertain. V was pared by 2 bases and J by 1 base, with 10 bases between. Germline V gene lookup returns CDR1 MDHEN and CDR2 SYDVKM. The CDR3 length is 15 residues. This chain's CDR3 is CASSLIPVGTDTQYF. The CDR3, as DNA: TGTGCCAGCAGTTTAATCCCAGTGGGCACAGATACGCAGTATTTT. Together with reference TRBV28 and TRBJ2-3, the CDR3 gives the full variable domain: DVKVTQSSRYLVKRTGEKVFLECVQDMDHENMFWYRQDPGLGLRLIYFSYDVKMKEKGDIPEGYSVSREKKERFSLILESASTNQTSMYLCASSLIPVGTDTQYFGPGTRLTVL.

In its sample, this clone was seen a few times. This chain connects TRBV30 to TRBJ2-2; D gene unclear. The V gene lost 5 bases and the J gene lost 8 bases, with 15 bases spanning the gap. The CDR3 totals 13 residues. The germline CDR1 and CDR2 sequences are GTSNPN and SVGIG (reference sequence). CDR3 in DNA: TGTGCCTGGGCAGGAATCGATGCGGGGGAGCTGTTTTTT. Translation: CAWAGIDAGELFF.

CDR3 in amino acids: CASSSPGLAGDEQYF. The CDR3 DNA sequence: TGTGCCAGCAGTTCCCCGGGACTAGCGGGAGACGAGCAGTACTTC. This chain joins TRBV28 and TRBJ2-7; 14 nucleotides match TRBD2. J gave up 5 bases and V 4 bases, and 4 bases lay outside the gene matches. The length of the CDR3 is 15 residues. Germline CDR1 and CDR2: MDHEN and SYDVKM. Filled out from reference TRBV28 and TRBJ2-7, the complete variable domain reads DVKVTQSSRYLVKRTGEKVFLECVQDMDHENMFWYRQDPGLGLRLIYFSYDVKMKEKGDIPEGYSVSREKKERFSLILESASTNQTSMYLCASSSPGLAGDEQYFGPGTRLTVT.

V and J are TRBV5-6 and TRBJ2-4; TRBD1 agrees at 9 bases. V trimming: 5 bases; J trimming: 14 bases; junction bases outside the gene matches: 11. Germline V lookup: CDR1 SGHDT, CDR2 YYEEEE. CDR3 length equals 13 residues. The CDR3 DNA sequence: TGTGCCAGCAGGTTGACAGGGGGTCGGCACGAGTACTTC. Protein sequence: CASRLTGGRHEYF.

The chain recombines TRBV28 with TRBJ2-2, with TRBD1 matching over 9 bases. Trimming removed 5 bases from V and 6 bases from J; junction bases left unmatched: 7. This CDR3 comprises 15 residues. CDR1 MDHEN and CDR2 SYDVKM come from the germline V gene. As DNA, the CDR3 is TGTGCCAGCAGTAGCGCGGGGACAGGGTCCGGGGAGCTGTTTTTT. This translates into CASSSAGTGSGELFF.

There are a few counts of this clone. The J gene is TRBJ2-5, the V gene TRBV29-1, with TRBD1 matching 9 bases. Germline CDR1 SQVTM, CDR2 ANQGSEA. The CDR3 totals 13 residues. V shed 6 bases and J 5 bases; nucleotides not matched to a gene: 7. The DNA of the CDR3 is TGCAGCGTCATACAGGGGGCTCTGGAGACCCAGTACTTC. Protein sequence: CSVIQGALETQYF.

This clone was counted between two and nine times. DNA for the CDR3: TGCAGCGTTGGGAGCTCCTACGAGCAGTACTTC. Translated: CSVGSSYEQYF. The genes are TRBV29-1 and TRBJ2-5; D gene ambiguous. The J call may not be correct, given that the DNA end is closer to TRBJ2-7. Per the germline V gene, CDR1 is SQVTM and CDR2 is ANQGSEA. The CDR3 runs to 11 residues.

The chain combines TRBV28 with TRBJ2-3; 12 bases are a match to TRBD2. The CDR3 consists of 13 residues. Germline CDR1 reads MDHEN; CDR2 reads SYDVKM. V gave up 10 bases and J gave up 5 bases; unmatched junction bases: 4. This CDR3 is CATLAGGKDTQYF. For the CDR3, the DNA is TGTGCCACACTAGCGGGAGGAAAAGATACGCAGTATTTT.

The gene calls are TRBV15 and TRBJ2-5; a weak D match, TRBD1 (7 bases). V was cut by 0 bases and J by 1 base, with 12 bases left in between. Germline loops: CDR1 LNHNV, CDR2 YYDKDF (reference sequence). The CDR3 sequence is 16 residues long. DNA of the CDR3: TGTGCCACCAGCAGAGATAGGGGGGACAGCCAAGAGACCCAGTACTTC. Residues: CATSRDRGDSQETQYF.

This clone was observed a few times. This chain connects TRBV20-1 to TRBJ2-3; D not resolved. Germline CDR1 DFQATT, CDR2 SNEGSKA (reference sequence). This CDR3 contains 10 residues. V gave up 8 bases and J gave up 5 bases, with 8 bases separating them. This CDR3 is CSPFRDTQYF. The CDR3 DNA follows: TGCAGTCCTTTTAGAGATACGCAGTATTTT.

This rearrangement joins TRBV7-2 to TRBJ1-1; the D is unclear. CDR1 and CDR2 from the germline V gene are SGHTA and FQGNSA. V was shortened by 5 bases and J by 4 bases, with 17 bases between the two germline ends. The CDR3 is 15 amino acids. The CDR3 DNA reads as TGTGCCAGCAGCCCCGACACGTTTAGGCCCACTGAAGCTTTCTTT. Amino acids: CASSPDTFRPTEAFF. The whole variable domain, filled in from reference TRBV7-2 and TRBJ1-1, reads GAGVSQSPSNKVTEKGKDVELRCDPISGHTALYWYRQSLGQGLEFLIYFQGNSAPDKSGLPSDRFSAERTGGSVSTLTIQRTQQEDSAVYLCASSPDTFRPTEAFFGQGTRLTVV.

This rearrangement joins TRBV27 to TRBJ2-3; 10 nucleotides agree with TRBD1. Germline lookup yields CDR1 MNHEY and CDR2 SMNVEV (reference sequence). The CDR3 is 18 residues long. Trimming took 8 bases from V and 2 from J; bases not matched to a gene: 16. The chain's CDR3 is CASFPPGQGMRVTDTQYF. The DNA for the CDR3 is TGTGCCAGCTTCCCACCGGGACAGGGGATGCGGGTCACAGATACGCAGTATTTT.

This clone appeared a few times. This chain joins TRBV29-1 and TRBJ2-1; 14 bases map to TRBD2. The CDR3 spans 18 residues. V lost 3 bases to trimming and J lost 4 bases; unmatched junction nucleotides: 11. CDR1 and CDR2 from the germline V gene are SQVTM and ANQGSEA. CDR3 loop: CSVEGLAGASAIYNEQFF. CDR3 coding DNA: TGCAGCGTTGAGGGACTAGCGGGAGCCTCCGCCATTTACAATGAGCAGTTCTTC.

This clone was seen a handful of times. The CDR3 DNA is TGTGCCAGCAGCTCTAGCGGGAATCCAGATACGCAGTATTTT. Encoded protein: CASSSSGNPDTQYF. The V and J genes are TRBV7-9 and TRBJ2-3, with 9 positions matching TRBD2. CDR1 SEHNR and CDR2 FQNEAQ come from the germline V gene (reference sequence). CDR3 length equals 14 residues. With 4 bases clipped from V and 4 bases from J, the junction kept 3 bases outside the gene matches.

This rearrangement joins TRBV29-1 to TRBJ2-5; D is uncertain. There are 13 residues in the CDR3. Germline V gene sequence: CDR1 SQVTM, CDR2 ANQGSEA. Trimming took 4 bases from V and 5 from J, leaving 14 bases between them. The CDR3 is CSVALVARETQYF. In DNA form, the CDR3 reads TGCAGCGTTGCACTGGTCGCTCGGGAGACCCAGTACTTC. Variable domain in full (rest from reference TRBV29-1 and TRBJ2-5): SAVISQKPSRDICQRGTSLTIQCQVDSQVTMMFWYRQQPGQSLTLIATANQGSEATYESGFVIDKFPISRPNLTFSTLTVSNMSPEDSSIYLCSVALVARETQYFGPGTRLLVL.

There are a few counts of this clone. This same CDR3 is encoded by further DNA sequences in the sample. The chain links TRBV30 to TRBJ2-7; unclear D gene. The germline V gene has CDR1 GTSNPN and CDR2 SVGIG (reference sequence). V was cut by 3 bases and J by 4 bases, with 7 bases left in between. The CDR3 length is 11 residues. This CDR3 is CAWSVRYEQYF. The CDR3 nucleotides read TGTGCCTGGAGCGTGAGGTACGAGCAGTACTTC. Based on the CDR3 plus reference TRBV30 and TRBJ2-7, the full variable domain is SQTIHQWPATLVQPVGSPLSLECTVEGTSNPNLYWYRQAAGRGLQLLFYSVGIGQISSEVPQNLSASRPQDRQFILSSKKLLLSDSGFYLCAWSVRYEQYFGPGTRLTVT.

The rearrangement links TRBV4-2 to TRBJ2-1, with 14 bases identical to TRBD2. The germline gives CDR1 LGHNA, CDR2 YNFKEQ. There are 17 residues in the CDR3. V dropped 4 bases and J dropped 7; count of bases not matched to a gene: 9. CDR3 coding DNA: TGTGCCAGCAGCCCCGGGACTAGCGGGAGTCTTTGGAATGAGCAGTTCTTC. It specifies CASSPGTSGSLWNEQFF.

This chain links TRBV30 with TRBJ1-2; 8 positions agree with TRBD1. Germline CDR1 is GTSNPN and CDR2 is SVGIG (reference sequence). CDR3 length: 13 residues. Trimming removed 8 bases from V and 2 bases from J; junction bases left unmatched: 7. CDR3 sequence (DNA): TGTGCCACAGATCAGGGGGCGAACTATGGCTACACCTTC. Its protein is CATDQGANYGYTF.